This TCR beta chain was recovered during a study of a mutant IDH1 vaccine in newly diagnosed glioma. For the study at large: Treated patients, about 60% male and roughly 38% female, averaged about 40 years of age.

Stated time point: week 11, during vaccination. Doses consisted of 300 ug of mutant IDH1 20-mer peptide each, paired with topical imiquimod. Each tumor in the donors was a new WHO grade 3 or 4 astrocytoma, IDH1-mutant and ATRX-lost. Profiled with immunoSEQ multiplex PCR; TCRdb holds only in-frame clones, not every one. Of approximately 110,000 clones listed, 85% to 90% were seen once; the top ten hold around 0.61%. Worth noting for this clone: Its antigen is currently unknown.

The study's findings and limits: A vaccine-induced immune response developed in around 94% of the patients.

J was trimmed by 4 bases and V by 1 base; bases with no gene match: 4. The CDR3 length is 15 residues. CDR1 SGHAT and CDR2 FQDESV come from the germline V gene (reference sequence). The chain has TRBV11-1 and TRBJ2-3; the match to TRBD2 covers 8 bases. The receptor comes from a woman between 50 and 59 years old with glioma. The sequencing used PBMCs, collected from a glioma patient whose treatment included an IDH1 peptide vaccine. The CDR3: CASSLDGRASDTQYF. In nucleotides, the CDR3 is TGTGCCAGCAGCTTAGACGGGAGGGCTTCAGATACGCAGTATTTT.